This passage covers 25 T cell receptor beta chains from one sample sequenced in a study of shared clonotypes between healthy human individuals. Clones were sequenced by immunoSEQ multiplex PCR, and TCRdb holds only the in-frame ones, with some missing. Here the sample spans 500,000 to 700,000 clones, 85% to 95% being singletons. The naive CD8 subset, CD45RO-negative cells positively selected for CCR7, excluded terminally differentiated effector memory CD45RA+ cells. Material for sequencing was naive CD8+ T cells sorted from blood. These TCRs come from a woman in her twenties or thirties in good health.

The CDR3 sequence is CASSSIGQGRMNTEAFF. In nucleotides, the CDR3 is TGTGCCAGCAGCTCAATCGGACAGGGGAGAATGAACACTGAAGCTTTCTTT. This chain links TRBV5-4 with TRBJ1-1; 9 bases align to TRBD1. The germline V gene encodes CDR1 SGHNT and CDR2 YYREEE (reference sequence). The CDR3 consists of 17 residues. The V segment lost 3 bases and the J segment 0 bases; nucleotides outside the gene matches: 9. Filled out from reference TRBV5-4 and TRBJ1-1, the complete variable domain reads ETGVTQSPTHLIKTRGQQVTLRCSSQSGHNTVSWYQQALGQGPQFIFQYYREEENGRGNFPPRFSGLQFPNYSSELNVNALELDDSALYLCASSSIGQGRMNTEAFFGQGTRLTVV.

The J gene is TRBJ2-7, the V gene TRBV15; 8 nucleotides line up with TRBD2. Germline V gene data show CDR1 as LNHNV and CDR2 as YYDKDF (reference sequence). The V gene end was trimmed by 3 bases and the J gene end by 3 bases; junction bases not matched to a gene: 1. The CDR3 runs to 13 residues. CDR3 in DNA: TGTGCCACCAGCAGTAGCGGGATCTACGAGCAGTACTTC. This encodes CATSSSGIYEQYF.

The chain has TRBV5-4 and TRBJ1-4; possible D gene TRBD1, 6 bases. V lost 2 bases and J 8 bases, leaving 7 bases between the germline ends. There are 12 residues in the CDR3. The germline V gene encodes CDR1 SGHNT and CDR2 YYREEE (reference sequence). The CDR3 region has the DNA TGTGCCAGCAGCTTCAGGGGCGAAAAACTGTTTTTT. Its translation is CASSFRGEKLFF.

The chain uses TRBV19 and TRBJ2-1, with TRBD2 identical over 9 bases. V was pared by 3 bases and J by 10 bases, with 4 bases of the junction left unmatched. The CDR3 spans 13 residues. CDR1 is LNHDA and CDR2 is SQIVND in the germline V gene (reference sequence). The CDR3 loop is CASSMGLAGEQFF. In DNA form, the CDR3 reads TGTGCCAGTAGTATGGGGCTAGCGGGAGAGCAGTTCTTC.

The chain carries TRBV6-1 and TRBJ2-7; a possible D gene is TRBD1 (6 bases). Germline V gene lookup returns CDR1 MNHNS and CDR2 SASEGT. The CDR3 covers 18 residues. The V gene lost 4 bases and the J gene lost 0 bases, with 22 bases spanning the gap. The CDR3 protein is CASSGEQGFSSSSYEQYF. The DNA of the CDR3 is TGTGCCAGCAGTGGGGAACAGGGATTTTCTTCAAGCTCCTACGAGCAGTACTTC.

The chain recombines TRBV7-6 with TRBJ1-1, with D possibly being TRBD1 (6 bases). Germline V lookup: CDR1 SGHVS, CDR2 FNYEAQ. V was trimmed by 0 bases and J by 1 base, leaving 12 bases between them. The CDR3 runs to 16 residues. Here the CDR3 DNA reads TGTGCCAGCAGCTTAGCGGGGCAGGGACAGAACACTGAAGCTTTCTTT. Translation: CASSLAGQGQNTEAFF.

This clone showed up just once. The chain carries TRBV6-5 and TRBJ2-7, with D unresolved. The CDR3 spans 13 residues. The V end lost 2 bases, the J end lost 6 bases, and 11 bases lay between the germline ends. Germline values: CDR1 MNHEY, CDR2 SVGAGI. CDR3 DNA: TGTGCCAGCAGTTACCCAGGTCTGGGCGAGCAGTACTTC. This gives the protein CASSYPGLGEQYF.

In its sample, this clone was seen once. An end of the junction differs from the germline gene, which may be a read error. The gene calls are TRBV5-5 and TRBJ2-7, with D perhaps matching TRBD1 or TRBD2 (5 bases each). This CDR3 contains 13 residues. From germline, CDR1 is SGHKS and CDR2 YYEKEE (reference sequence). This chain's CDR3 is CASRLGTSDEQYF. As DNA, the CDR3 is TGTGCCAGCAGGTTGGGGACGTCCGACGAGCAGTACTTC.

This chain uses TRBV7-9 with TRBJ1-2, with TRBD1 matching over 8 bases. The germline V gene encodes CDR1 SEHNR and CDR2 FQNEAQ (reference sequence). This CDR3 has 16 amino acids. V gave up 1 base and J gave up 3 bases; unmatched junction bases: 7. The DNA for the CDR3 is TGTGCCAGCAGCTTAGTTTCTTCAGGGGGCTACTATGGCTACACCTTC. It translates to CASSLVSSGGYYGYTF.

J is TRBJ2-3 and V is TRBV5-4, with 7 bases that match TRBD2. This CDR3 comprises 17 residues. V dropped 4 bases and J dropped 0; count of bases not matched to a gene: 11. Germline CDR1 is SGHNT and CDR2 is YYREEE (reference sequence). CDR3 bases: TGTGCCAGCAGCCAAGAGGCTAGCGGACATAGCACAGATACGCAGTATTTT. It translates to CASSQEASGHSTDTQYF.

This chain uses TRBV2 with TRBJ2-3; D gene ambiguous. This CDR3 region has 13 residues. Trimming cost V 6 bases and J 4 bases, with 11 bases left between them. CDR1 is SNHLY, CDR2 FYNNEI, per germline. In nucleotides, the CDR3 is TGTGCCAGCAGGTACACGGGTCCAGATACGCAGTATTTT. Translating it yields CASRYTGPDTQYF.

This chain connects TRBV6-9 to TRBJ2-2; no firm D call. With 1 base removed from V and 0 bases from J, the gap between germline ends came to 9 bases. The germline V gene encodes CDR1 MNHGY and CDR2 SVAAGI. The length of the CDR3 is 16 residues. CDR3 in DNA: TGTGCCAGCAGTTATTGGTCCAGAACGAACACCGGGGAGCTGTTTTTT. Translating gives CASSYWSRTNTGELFF.

CDR3 region: CASSGGVNQPQHF. CDR3 nucleotide sequence: TGTGCCAGCAGTGGGGGCGTGAATCAGCCCCAGCATTTT. The gene calls are TRBV28 and TRBJ1-5; D may be TRBD1 (6 bases). The CDR3 contains 13 residues. From germline, CDR1 is MDHEN and CDR2 SYDVKM. Between the trimmed V and J ends, which lost 5 bases and 4 bases, there was a span of 9 bases.

The rearrangement uses TRBV21-1 and TRBJ2-7; TRBD2 is the table's D call, not checked against the DNA. TRBV21-1 is marked as a pseudogene. The CDR3 contains 16 residues. The CDR3, as DNA: TGTGCCAGCAGCAATCCTAGCGGGCAATTAACCTACGAGCAGTACTTC. The encoded protein is CASSNPSGQLTYEQYF.

This rearrangement joins TRBV27 to TRBJ1-4, with D unresolved. The V gene lost 6 bases and the J gene lost 6 bases, with 14 bases spanning the gap. Germline V gene sequence: CDR1 MNHEY, CDR2 SMNVEV (reference sequence). This CDR3 comprises 14 residues. DNA for the CDR3: TGTGCCAGCAGGGGGTGGGGTGAGGATGAAAAACTGTTTTTT. Amino acid sequence: CASRGWGEDEKLFF. The full variable domain, completed using reference TRBV27 and TRBJ1-4, is EAQVTQNPRYLITVTGKKLTVTCSQNMNHEYMSWYRQDPGLGLRQIYYSMNVEVTDKGDVPEGYKVSRKEKRNFPLILESPSPNQTSLYFCASRGWGEDEKLFFGSGTQLSVL.

This clone came up once. The J gene is TRBJ1-6, the V gene TRBV7-9; TRBD1 matches 11 bases. With V trimmed by 5 bases and J by 10 bases, 10 bases remained unmatched. This CDR3 is 16 amino acids long. CDR1 SEHNR and CDR2 FQNEAQ come from the germline V gene (reference sequence). CDR3 nucleotide sequence: TGTGCCAGCAGCCCGTCCGGGACAGGGGGTAACTCACCCCTCCACTTT. Its translation: CASSPSGTGGNSPLHF.

This sequence joins TRBV28 and TRBJ2-1; 7 bases line up with TRBD2. Germline CDR1 and CDR2: MDHEN and SYDVKM. The CDR3 runs 16 residues. After removal of 2 bases from V and 3 bases from J, the junction contained 7 bases not matched to a gene. CDR3 sequence reads: CASSLQGGSNYNEQFF. CDR3 DNA: TGTGCCAGCAGTTTACAGGGCGGGAGTAACTACAATGAGCAGTTCTTC.

This chain links TRBV4-2 with TRBJ1-1, with D possibly being TRBD1 (6 bases). The V end was cut by 0 bases, the J end by 5 bases, with 16 bases between. The germline V gene encodes CDR1 LGHNA and CDR2 YNFKEQ. This CDR3 has 16 amino acids. The CDR3 DNA reads TGTGCCAGCAGCCAAGAATACGGGGGCGCGTGGACTGAAGCTTTCTTT. Encoded protein: CASSQEYGGAWTEAFF.

This chain connects TRBV7-9 to TRBJ2-3; D gene ambiguous. In germline, CDR1 is SEHNR, CDR2 FQNEAQ (reference sequence). The CDR3 is 14 residues long. V lost 5 bases to trimming and J lost 0 bases, with 9 bases between them. The CDR3 region has the DNA TGTGCCAGCAGCCACCCTACCAGCACAGATACGCAGTATTTT. As protein: CASSHPTSTDTQYF.

V and J are TRBV7-9 and TRBJ2-3; the D call may be TRBD1 or TRBD2 (5 bases each). V was trimmed by 1 base and J by 10 bases, leaving 12 bases between them. Germline V gene sequence: CDR1 SEHNR, CDR2 FQNEAQ (reference sequence). This CDR3 is built from 13 residues. CDR3 amino acids: CASSLGPGLAQYF. The CDR3 DNA reads TGTGCCAGCAGCTTAGGACCGGGGCTCGCGCAGTATTTT.

The rearrangement links TRBV4-1 to TRBJ1-2, with unresolved D. This CDR3 region has 14 residues. V lost 0 bases and J lost 8, with 13 bases in between. Germline V gene lookup returns CDR1 MGHRA and CDR2 YSYEKL. The CDR3 here is CASSQDRWAGGYTF. DNA for the CDR3: TGCGCCAGCAGCCAAGATAGGTGGGCTGGAGGCTACACCTTC.

V is TRBV2 and J is TRBJ2-1; D possibly uses TRBD1 or TRBD2 (5 bases each). This CDR3 has 14 amino acids. Germline V gene lookup returns CDR1 SNHLY and CDR2 FYNNEI. V was cut by 1 base and J by 5 bases, with 9 bases left in between. The CDR3 is CASSEVLGDNEQFF. The CDR3 bases are TGTGCCAGCAGTGAAGTCCTGGGGGACAATGAGCAGTTCTTC.

Regarding this clone: Other DNA sequences in this specimen translate into the identical CDR3. The chain employs TRBV4-1 and TRBJ2-7; TRBD1 matches at 7 bases. Germline V gene data show CDR1 as MGHRA and CDR2 as YSYEKL. There are 14 residues in the CDR3. V shed 1 base, J shed 3 bases, and the junction held 3 bases outside the gene matches. The CDR3 sequence is CASSQGTGYYEQYF. The DNA of the CDR3 is TGCGCCAGCAGCCAAGGGACAGGCTACTACGAGCAGTACTTC.

The genes are TRBV13 and TRBJ1-1; 8 bases align to TRBD1. This CDR3 region has 12 residues. Per the germline V gene, CDR1 is PRHDT and CDR2 is FYEKMQ (reference sequence). J lost 10 bases, V lost 5 bases, and 6 bases had no gene match. The DNA for the CDR3 is TGTGCCAGCAGCACGAGCAGGGGGCTAGCTTTCTTT. This sequence encodes CASSTSRGLAFF.

This chain's CDR3 is CASSTGPGEQYF. CDR3 bases: TGCGCCAGCAGCACCGGACCAGGGGAGCAGTACTTC. This chain joins TRBV5-1 and TRBJ2-5, with D possibly being TRBD1 (6 bases). V was cut by 4 bases and J by 11 bases, with 15 bases left in between. CDR3 size: 12 residues. Germline values: CDR1 SGHRS, CDR2 YFSETQ.